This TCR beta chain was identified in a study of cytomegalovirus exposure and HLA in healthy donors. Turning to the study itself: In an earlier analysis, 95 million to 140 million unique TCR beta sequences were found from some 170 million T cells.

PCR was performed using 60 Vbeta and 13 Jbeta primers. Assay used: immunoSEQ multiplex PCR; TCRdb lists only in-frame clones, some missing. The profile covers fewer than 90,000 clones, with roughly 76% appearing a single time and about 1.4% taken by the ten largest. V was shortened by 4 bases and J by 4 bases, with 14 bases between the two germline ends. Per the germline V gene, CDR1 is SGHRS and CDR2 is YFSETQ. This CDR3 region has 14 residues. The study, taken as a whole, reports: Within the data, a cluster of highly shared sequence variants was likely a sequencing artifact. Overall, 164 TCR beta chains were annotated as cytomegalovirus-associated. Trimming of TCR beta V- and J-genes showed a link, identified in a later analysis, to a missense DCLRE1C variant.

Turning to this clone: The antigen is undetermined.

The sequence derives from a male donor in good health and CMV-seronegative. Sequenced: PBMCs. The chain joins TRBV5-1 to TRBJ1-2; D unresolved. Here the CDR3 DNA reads TGCGCCAGCAGCCCGGCAGCGGGTGGCTATGGCTACACCTTC. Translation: CASSPAAGGYGYTF.